The 30 T cell receptor beta chains below all came from one sample that was sequenced in a study of blood T cell repertoires in COVID-19. TCRdb's copy holds only in-frame clones and misses some; the assay was immunoSEQ multiplex PCR. The repertoire consists of under 200,000 clones, with about four fifths occurring once and the leading ten covering 3% to 3.5%. Sequencing was performed on PBMCs or T cells enriched from blood (not recorded which). These receptors were collected from a woman in her sixties who had recovered from COVID-19.

The rearrangement joins TRBV5-5 to TRBJ2-3, with D tentatively TRBD2 (6 bases). CDR1 and CDR2 from the germline V gene are SGHKS and YYEKEE (reference sequence). The CDR3 loop spans 14 amino acids. V gave up 4 bases and J gave up 2 bases, with 11 bases separating them. Here the CDR3 reads CASSRQRATDTQYF. For the CDR3, the DNA is TGTGCCAGCAGCCGGCAGCGGGCCACAGATACGCAGTATTTT. Full variable domain (missing parts from reference TRBV5-5 and TRBJ2-3): DAGVTQSPTHLIKTRGQQVTLRCSPISGHKSVSWYQQVLGQGPQFIFQYYEKEERGRGNFPDRFSARQFPNYSSELNVNALLLGDSALYLCASSRQRATDTQYFGPGTRLTVL.

This rearrangement joins TRBV19 to TRBJ1-1; maybe TRBD1 (6 bases). Trimming took off 5 bases at V and 0 bases at J, with 13 bases between the two ends. The germline CDR1 and CDR2 sequences are LNHDA and SQIVND (reference sequence). This CDR3 has 15 residues. The CDR3 is CASSPRAGVNTEAFF. The CDR3 DNA sequence: TGTGCCAGTAGTCCGCGAGCAGGGGTGAACACTGAAGCTTTCTTT.

The genes are TRBV9 and TRBJ2-1; TRBD2 matches 10 bases. Germline V gene sequence: CDR1 SGDLS, CDR2 YYNGEE. This CDR3 spans 15 amino acids. The V segment lost 3 bases and the J segment 2 bases; nucleotides outside the gene matches: 2. CDR3 sequence: CASSGSGGTYNEQFF. CDR3 nucleotide sequence: TGTGCCAGCAGCGGTAGCGGGGGGACCTACAATGAGCAGTTCTTC.

In this sample, this clone is medium-sized. This chain links TRBV15 with TRBJ2-2; 7 bases are shared with TRBD1. J gave up 0 bases and V 3 bases, and 10 bases lay outside the gene matches. There are 18 residues in the CDR3. CDR1 and CDR2 from the germline V gene are LNHNV and YYDKDF (reference sequence). As DNA, the CDR3 is TGTGCCACCAGCAGCCTTAAAATGGACAGGTCGAACACCGGGGAGCTGTTTTTT. Encoded protein: CATSSLKMDRSNTGELFF.

J is TRBJ1-1 and V is TRBV28, with TRBD1 matching 8 bases. The ends lost 2 bases at V and 1 base at J; junction bases unmatched: 3. Germline V gene data show CDR1 as MDHEN and CDR2 as SYDVKM. The CDR3 consists of 15 residues. CDR3 sequence reads: CASSLGGTGNTEAFF. The CDR3 DNA sequence: TGTGCCAGCAGTTTAGGGGGGACAGGGAACACTGAAGCTTTCTTT.

V is TRBV9 and J is TRBJ1-2; weak D call: TRBD1 (6 bases). Germline V gene lookup returns CDR1 SGDLS and CDR2 YYNGEE. V shed 3 bases and J shed 6 bases, with 15 bases lying between them. There are 14 residues in the CDR3. CDR3 bases: TGTGCCAGCAGCGCCGCAACAGGGTACGATGGCTACACCTTC. This gives the protein CASSAATGYDGYTF.

The chain uses TRBV7-6 and TRBJ1-6, with a weak D call TRBD1 (6 bases). Germline V gene data show CDR1 as SGHVS and CDR2 as FNYEAQ. The CDR3 runs 17 residues. Trimming shortened V by 2 bases and J by 5 bases, and 16 bases separated the two germline ends. The CDR3 nucleotides read TGTGCCAGCAGCTTACGCGGGGGCGCCCATGATAATTCACCCCTCCACTTT. Translating it yields CASSLRGGAHDNSPLHF.

The chain employs TRBV12-2 and TRBJ2-7; TRBD1 is the table's D call, not checked against the DNA. TRBV12-2 is a recognized pseudogene. The CDR3 covers 14 residues. This CDR3 reads CAKGPGGWEVEQYF. The CDR3 DNA reads TGTGCAAAAGGCCCAGGGGGCTGGGAGGTGGAGCAGTACTTC.

V usage is TRBV29-1 and J usage is TRBJ2-6; TRBD1 aligns across 8 bases. This CDR3 is built from 16 residues. Trimming cost V 3 bases and J 1 base; bases outside gene matches: 5. In germline, CDR1 is SQVTM, CDR2 ANQGSEA. CDR3 DNA: TGCAGCGTTGATCAGGGGGCCGGGTCTGGGGCCAACGTCCTGACTTTC. This sequence encodes CSVDQGAGSGANVLTF. The whole variable domain, filled in from reference TRBV29-1 and TRBJ2-6, reads SAVISQKPSRDICQRGTSLTIQCQVDSQVTMMFWYRQQPGQSLTLIATANQGSEATYESGFVIDKFPISRPNLTFSTLTVSNMSPEDSSIYLCSVDQGAGSGANVLTFGAGSRLTVL.

The chain joins TRBV5-5 to TRBJ2-3; D perhaps matches TRBD1 (7 bases). The germline V gene has CDR1 SGHKS and CDR2 YYEKEE (reference sequence). The CDR3 loop spans 13 amino acids. Trimming left V 4 bases short and J 8 bases short, with 14 bases between. CDR3 amino acids: CASSDREAATQYF. CDR3 nucleotide sequence: TGTGCCAGCAGCGACAGGGAGGCGGCTACGCAGTATTTT.

The V call is TRBV5-6, the J call TRBJ1-2, with D perhaps matching TRBD1 (6 bases). Germline CDR1 SGHDT, CDR2 YYEEEE. This CDR3 has 14 amino acids. The germline V and J ends were trimmed by 4 bases and 5 bases, with 15 bases remaining between them. The CDR3 loop reads CASSRGGARYGYTF. The CDR3 nucleotides read TGTGCCAGCAGCCGAGGGGGAGCGAGGTATGGCTACACCTTC.

V gene TRBV12-3 or TRBV12-4 combines with J gene TRBJ2-5; weak D call: TRBD2 (5 bases). The CDR3 is 12 residues long. V was shortened by 7 bases and J by 3 bases, with 9 bases between the two germline ends. CDR3 DNA: TGTGCCAGCACCCGGACTGAAGAGACCCAGTACTTC. Translated, it gives CASTRTEETQYF.

The CDR3 DNA reads TGTGCCTGGACAGCCGGGACTAGTGGACTCAATGAGCAGTTCTTC. It translates to CAWTAGTSGLNEQFF. The chain has TRBV30 and TRBJ2-1, with TRBD2 identical over 8 bases. CDR1 is GTSNPN, CDR2 SVGIG, per germline (reference sequence). After removal of 4 bases from V and 6 bases from J, the junction contained 11 bases not matched to a gene. The CDR3 runs 15 residues.

The V gene is TRBV2, the J gene TRBJ1-2; D perhaps matches TRBD1 (5 bases). The CDR3 length is 14 residues. The germline gives CDR1 SNHLY, CDR2 FYNNEI. V gave up 7 bases and J gave up 0 bases, with 12 bases separating them. In DNA form, the CDR3 reads TGTGCCAGCACTCTCGGCAGGGCTAACTATGGCTACACCTTC. It yields the protein CASTLGRANYGYTF. Together with reference TRBV2 and TRBJ1-2, the CDR3 gives the full variable domain: EPEVTQTPSHQVTQMGQEVILRCVPISNHLYFYWYRQILGQKVEFLVSFYNNEISEKSEIFDDQFSVERPDGSNFTLKIRSTKLEDSAMYFCASTLGRANYGYTFGSGTRLTVV.

This clone was seen more than once but under ten times. The chain combines TRBV6-5 with TRBJ1-3; D is undetermined. Trimming took off 0 bases at V and 0 bases at J, with 9 bases between the two ends. Germline CDR1 is MNHEY and CDR2 is SVGAGI. The length of the CDR3 is 16 residues. The CDR3 sequence: CASSYSRWSSGNTIYF. CDR3 sequence (DNA): TGTGCCAGCAGTTACTCCCGGTGGAGCTCTGGAAACACCATATATTTT.

V usage is TRBV15 and J usage is TRBJ2-1, with 8 positions matching TRBD2. The CDR3 extends over 15 amino acids. Germline V CDR1 and CDR2: LNHNV, YYDKDF (reference sequence). V shed 6 bases and J 0 bases; nucleotides not matched to a gene: 4. CDR3 loop: CATSRRGASYNEQFF. For the CDR3, the DNA is TGTGCCACCAGTCGGCGGGGGGCCTCCTACAATGAGCAGTTCTTC. The variable domain in full, with the rest retrieved from reference TRBV15 and TRBJ2-1, is DAMVIQNPRYQVTQFGKPVTLSCSQTLNHNVMYWYQQKSSQAPKLLFHYYDKDFNNEADTPDNFQSRRPNTSFCFLDIRSPGLGDTAMYLCATSRRGASYNEQFFGPGTRLTVL.

The rearrangement uses TRBV25-1 and TRBJ2-1; TRBD2 aligns across 8 bases. The CDR3 has 15 amino acids. Unmatched junction bases numbered 5, after V lost 2 bases and J lost 5 bases. Germline V CDR1 and CDR2: MGHDK, SYGVNS. The CDR3 loop is CASSEIGGGHNEQFF. The CDR3 DNA is TGTGCCAGCAGTGAAATCGGGGGGGGCCACAATGAGCAGTTCTTC.

This clone has only a few counts. The chain couples TRBV29-1 to TRBJ1-1, with D possibly matching TRBD1 (6 bases). Trimming cost V 1 base and J 0 bases, with 9 bases left between them. CDR3 size: 14 residues. Germline V gives CDR1 SQVTM, CDR2 ANQGSEA. CDR3 DNA: TGCAGCGTTGAAGTCACAGGGATGAACACTGAAGCTTTCTTT. Amino acids: CSVEVTGMNTEAFF.

The rearrangement joins TRBV9 to TRBJ2-3; 8 positions agree with TRBD2. The CDR3 loop spans 16 amino acids. Unmatched junction bases numbered 3, after V lost 0 bases and J lost 0 bases. Looked up from germline, CDR1 is SGDLS and CDR2 is YYNGEE. This CDR3 is CASSVGTSYSTDTQYF. The CDR3 region has the DNA TGTGCCAGCAGCGTAGGGACTAGCTATAGCACAGATACGCAGTATTTT.

This clone was detected once. The genes are TRBV5-8 and TRBJ2-1; 9 bases match TRBD2. The CDR3 totals 15 residues. The V gene end was trimmed by 4 bases and the J gene end by 6 bases; junction bases not matched to a gene: 8. CDR1 and CDR2 from the germline V gene are SGHTS and YDEGEE. The CDR3 DNA reads as TGTGCCAGCAGCCTGCGGGGGGGCTTAAGCAATGAGCAGTTCTTC. It encodes CASSLRGGLSNEQFF. The full variable domain, in which reference TRBV5-8 and TRBJ2-1 provide the parts outside the CDR3, is EAGVTQSPTHLIKTRGQQATLRCSPISGHTSVYWYQQALGLGLQFLLWYDEGEERNRGNFPPRFSGRQFPNYSSELNVNALELEDSALYLCASSLRGGLSNEQFFGPGTRLTVL.

J is TRBJ2-2 and V is TRBV14; 10 nucleotides align to TRBD1. This CDR3 contains 17 residues. V gave up 4 bases and J gave up 4 bases; unmatched junction bases: 9. Germline lookup yields CDR1 SGHDN and CDR2 FVKESK. CDR3 in amino acids: CASSPLPGQGTTGELFF. Written as DNA, the CDR3 is TGTGCCAGCAGCCCTCTTCCGGGACAGGGGACCACCGGGGAGCTGTTTTTT.

A single count supports this clone. The J gene is TRBJ2-4, the V gene TRBV6-6; 8 bases align to TRBD2. Germline CDR1 is MNHNY and CDR2 is SVGAGI (reference sequence). The V segment lost 4 bases and the J segment 7 bases; nucleotides outside the gene matches: 9. This CDR3 has 15 amino acids. The CDR3 nucleotides read TGTGCCAGCAGTTTGGGGACTAGTTTCACTAACATTCAGTACTTC. This gives the protein CASSLGTSFTNIQYF.

This clone was recorded a few times. V is TRBV25-1 and J is TRBJ1-1, with a possible D match to TRBD1 (5 bases). The germline V gene has CDR1 MGHDK and CDR2 SYGVNS. Trimming stripped 2 bases from V and 5 bases from J, with 9 bases between. CDR3 length: 13 amino acids. CDR3 residues: CASSEVGGTEAFF. The CDR3 DNA follows: TGTGCCAGCAGTGAAGTCGGGGGAACTGAAGCTTTCTTT.

V and J are TRBV3-1 (or the pseudogene TRBV3-2) and TRBJ2-3; D uncertain. The CDR3 contains 13 residues. The germline V gene has CDR1 LGHDT and CDR2 YNNKEL (reference sequence). Trimming removed 0 bases from V and 6 bases from J, with 7 bases in between. This CDR3 is CASSQDTEDTQYF. Written as DNA, the CDR3 is TGTGCCAGCAGCCAAGATACTGAGGATACGCAGTATTTT.

V gene TRBV6-5 combines with J gene TRBJ1-2; TRBD1 might be the D (6 bases). Per germline, CDR1 MNHEY and CDR2 SVGAGI. CDR3 length: 12 amino acids. Trimming removed 10 bases at V and 6 bases at J, with 15 bases between. As DNA, the CDR3 is TGTGCCACTGGACAGCACTTCAATGGCTACACCTTC. Translating gives CATGQHFNGYTF.

This rearrangement joins TRBV19 to TRBJ2-1, with D perhaps TRBD1 (6 bases). CDR1 is LNHDA and CDR2 is SQIVND in the germline V gene (reference sequence). The CDR3 has 15 residues. Trimming cost V 3 bases and J 7 bases, with 16 bases left between them. The DNA for the CDR3 is TGTGCCAGTAGTATCGGCAGGGGAGTAAAGAATGAGCAGTTCTTC. Translating gives CASSIGRGVKNEQFF.

The chain uses TRBV5-1 and TRBJ2-5; 7 nucleotides line up with TRBD1. This CDR3 spans 13 amino acids. From germline, CDR1 is SGHRS and CDR2 YFSETQ. J gave up 5 bases and V 5 bases, and 6 bases lay outside the gene matches. The CDR3, as DNA: TGCGCCAGCAGTAGGGGGCTGGACGAGACCCAGTACTTC. Amino acid sequence: CASSRGLDETQYF.

This rearrangement joins TRBV4-1 to TRBJ2-3; TRBD2 aligns across 7 bases. Germline trimming cut 1 base from V and 0 bases from J; bases unmatched to any gene: 4. Germline V gene sequence: CDR1 MGHRA, CDR2 YSYEKL. The CDR3 has 16 residues. The CDR3 is CASSQVGGVSTDTQYF. CDR3 DNA: TGCGCCAGCAGCCAAGTTGGGGGGGTCAGCACAGATACGCAGTATTTT.

The gene calls are TRBV25-1 and TRBJ1-2; 12 bases agree with TRBD1. With 6 bases clipped from V and 2 bases from J, the junction kept 4 bases outside the gene matches. CDR1 and CDR2 (germline): MGHDK, SYGVNS. CDR3 length: 15 amino acids. The CDR3 spells CASSGDRGHNYGYTF. The CDR3 bases are TGTGCCAGCAGCGGGGACAGGGGGCACAACTATGGCTACACCTTC.

The CDR3 spells CASRGQGGTEAFF. The CDR3 DNA is TGTGCCAGCAGGGGACAGGGGGGCACTGAAGCTTTCTTT. The V gene is TRBV12-3 or TRBV12-4, the J gene TRBJ1-1, with TRBD1 matching 11 bases. The CDR3 extends over 13 amino acids. Germline trimming cut 6 bases from V and 4 bases from J; bases unmatched to any gene: 1.